The 21 T cell receptor beta chains in this list originate from one sample, sequenced in a study of blood T cell repertoires in COVID-19. This table comes from immunoSEQ multiplex PCR, and its TCRdb copy is limited to in-frame clones, with some not included. The repertoire consists of about 150,000 clones, with roughly 89% occurring once and the leading ten covering more than 6.5%. Sequenced: peripheral blood. The receptors were gathered from a woman between 50 and 59 years old with active or convalescent COVID-19.

This clone showed up just a few times. V and J are TRBV29-1 and TRBJ2-7; D gene ambiguous. This CDR3 is built from 11 residues. CDR1 and CDR2 (germline): SQVTM, ANQGSEA. V was trimmed by 6 bases and J by 6 bases, leaving 12 bases between them. This CDR3 is CSVGGQIEQYF. CDR3 sequence (DNA): TGCAGCGTGGGTGGGCAGATCGAGCAGTACTTC.

The rearrangement uses TRBV4-1 and TRBJ2-3, with D hard to call. The germline V gene encodes CDR1 MGHRA and CDR2 YSYEKL. The CDR3 consists of 14 residues. Between the trimmed V and J ends, which lost 3 bases and 1 base, there was a span of 8 bases. DNA for the CDR3: TGCGCCAGCAGCCAGCTAGGAGGCACAGATACGCAGTATTTT. This sequence encodes CASSQLGGTDTQYF.

The V call is TRBV30, the J call TRBJ1-5; no clear D gene. V dropped 2 bases and J dropped 5 bases, with 10 bases sitting between them. CDR1 and CDR2 from the germline V gene are GTSNPN and SVGIG (reference sequence). This CDR3 is built from 13 residues. The DNA for the CDR3 is TGTGCCTGGAGTTTATCCCTTGATCAGCCCCAGCATTTT. Protein product: CAWSLSLDQPQHF.

This chain links TRBV30 with TRBJ2-2; D ambiguous. Germline CDR1 GTSNPN, CDR2 SVGIG (reference sequence). The V end lost 4 bases, the J end lost 6 bases, and 9 bases lay between the germline ends. CDR3 length: 12 residues. The CDR3 region has the DNA TGTGCCTGGATCCCTACGGCCGGGGAGCTGTTTTTT. This encodes CAWIPTAGELFF.

CDR3 nucleotide sequence: TGCAGTGCCAGGGGAGAGGGTAGCACAGATACGCAGTATTTT. Its protein is CSARGEGSTDTQYF. V gene TRBV29-1 combines with J gene TRBJ2-3, with D perhaps TRBD1 (6 bases). Germline V lookup: CDR1 SQVTM, CDR2 ANQGSEA. The CDR3 loop spans 14 amino acids.

The rearrangement uses TRBV7-8 and TRBJ1-2, with D maybe TRBD1 (6 bases). Germline-derived CDR1 and CDR2 are SGHVS and FQNEAQ. The CDR3 is 13 amino acids. Trimming removed 1 base from V and 4 bases from J, with 7 bases in between. This CDR3 is CASSLGGGYGYTF. The CDR3 coding sequence is TGTGCCAGCAGCTTAGGAGGGGGCTATGGCTACACCTTC.

The rearrangement uses TRBV19 and TRBJ1-5; TRBD1 might be the D (6 bases). The CDR3 is made up of 18 amino acids. Germline V lookup: CDR1 LNHDA, CDR2 SQIVND (reference sequence). V was shortened by 3 bases and J by 0 bases, with 18 bases between the two germline ends. The CDR3 loop is CASSIVPGGAGSNQPQHF. In nucleotides, the CDR3 is TGTGCCAGTAGTATCGTGCCCGGGGGGGCGGGTAGCAATCAGCCCCAGCATTTT.

The chain employs TRBV11-2 and TRBJ1-2, with D unclear. Trimming shortened V by 2 bases and J by 7 bases, and 8 bases separated the two germline ends. This CDR3 is 12 amino acids long. Germline V lookup: CDR1 SGHAT, CDR2 FQNNGV. Here the CDR3 DNA reads TGTGCCAGCAGCTTAACAAGAACTGGCTACACCTTC. Residues: CASSLTRTGYTF.

The V and J genes are TRBV4-2 and TRBJ2-5; TRBD2 might be the D (7 bases). Deletions cut 3 bases from V and 4 bases from J, with 18 bases between. Germline lookup yields CDR1 LGHNA and CDR2 YNFKEQ. The CDR3 is 16 residues long. Here the CDR3 reads CASSHHHLGGVETQYF. CDR3 coding DNA: TGTGCCAGCAGCCACCACCATCTAGGGGGGGTAGAGACCCAGTACTTC.

The rearrangement links TRBV10-3 to TRBJ1-2, with TRBD1 matching over 8 bases. This CDR3 comprises 12 residues. Germline CDR1 ENHRY, CDR2 SYGVKD. Trimming removed 8 bases from V and 7 bases from J; junction bases left unmatched: 6. The DNA for the CDR3 is TGTGCCATCGGCCAGGGGGCTGGTGGCTACACCTTC. As protein: CAIGQGAGGYTF.

This chain joins TRBV28 and TRBJ2-2; 11 bases line up with TRBD2. Germline lookup yields CDR1 MDHEN and CDR2 SYDVKM. CDR3 length equals 14 residues. The ends lost 6 bases at V and 6 bases at J; junction bases unmatched: 3. The CDR3 region has the DNA TGTGCCAGCAGATTAGCGGGAGGGCCCGGGGAGCTGTTTTTT. Translated, it gives CASRLAGGPGELFF.

This sequence joins TRBV7-2 and TRBJ1-4; 9 bases map to TRBD1. CDR3 size: 13 residues. The trim removed 5 bases at V and 7 bases at J, leaving 2 bases unmatched. From germline, CDR1 is SGHTA and CDR2 FQGNSA. CDR3 loop: CASSRDRVEKLFF. In nucleotides, the CDR3 is TGTGCCAGCAGCCGGGACAGGGTTGAAAAACTGTTTTTT.

In nucleotides, the CDR3 is TGTGCCAGTAGTCAGGGGAACCTACCCCAAGAGACCCAGTACTTC. This translates into CASSQGNLPQETQYF. V usage is TRBV19 and J usage is TRBJ2-5; tentatively, D is TRBD1 (6 bases). Germline V gene lookup returns CDR1 LNHDA and CDR2 SQIVND (reference sequence). The CDR3 sequence is 15 residues long. Trimming took off 5 bases at V and 1 base at J, with 14 bases between the two ends.

The count of this clone is one. This CDR3 is CASSLGQVNTEAFF. The CDR3 DNA reads as TGTGCCAGCAGCCTGGGACAGGTGAACACTGAAGCTTTCTTT. The chain carries TRBV6-5 and TRBJ1-1; 8 bases map to TRBD1. The CDR3 is 14 residues long. The V gene end was trimmed by 6 bases and the J gene end by 0 bases; junction bases not matched to a gene: 3. Germline assignment: CDR1 MNHEY and CDR2 SVGAGI.

The rearrangement links TRBV6-1 to TRBJ2-7; 7 bases line up with TRBD1. The V and J ends lost 2 bases and 6 bases, in that order; junction bases with no gene match: 7. Germline lookup yields CDR1 MNHNS and CDR2 SASEGT. The CDR3 is 14 residues long. CDR3 amino acids: CASSELDRASEQYF. The CDR3 DNA is TGTGCCAGCAGTGAATTAGACAGGGCAAGCGAGCAGTACTTC.

This clone has a handful of counts. This chain joins TRBV5-4 and TRBJ2-7; TRBD1 matches at 7 bases. There are 15 residues in the CDR3. Germline lookup yields CDR1 SGHNT and CDR2 YYREEE (reference sequence). Trimming removed 1 base from V and 5 bases from J; junction bases left unmatched: 9. CDR3 in DNA: TGTGCCAGCAGCTTGAGGGGACAGTTAACCCACGAGCAGTACTTC. This sequence encodes CASSLRGQLTHEQYF.

The J gene is TRBJ2-1, the V gene TRBV7-6; 10 positions match TRBD2. CDR1 and CDR2 (germline): SGHVS, FNYEAQ. Germline trimming cut 5 bases from V and 9 bases from J; bases unmatched to any gene: 7. This CDR3 comprises 14 residues. CDR3: CASSASGRTTEQFF. The CDR3 nucleotides read TGTGCCAGCAGCGCTAGCGGGAGAACCACTGAGCAGTTCTTC.

The chain employs TRBV2 and TRBJ1-2; the D gene is possibly TRBD1 (6 bases). Trimming removed 10 bases from V and 2 bases from J, with 20 bases in between. Germline lookup yields CDR1 SNHLY and CDR2 FYNNEI. The CDR3 totals 15 residues. CDR3 residues: CATSRGGAGNYGYTF. The CDR3 nucleotides are TGTGCCACCAGCCGGGGGGGGGCCGGGAACTATGGCTACACCTTC.

The rearrangement links TRBV5-6 to TRBJ1-1; D gene unclear. Trimming left V 0 bases short and J 11 bases short, with 14 bases between. The germline V gene encodes CDR1 SGHDT and CDR2 YYEEEE. The CDR3 loop spans 13 amino acids. CDR3 DNA sequence: TGTGCCAGCAGCTTGGGCCGTCAGCCCGGGGCTTTCTTT. Translation gives CASSLGRQPGAFF. The complete variable domain, with remaining parts taken from reference TRBV5-6 and TRBJ1-1, reads DAGVTQSPTHLIKTRGQQVTLRCSPKSGHDTVSWYQQALGQGPQFIFQYYEEEERQRGNFPDRFSGHQFPNYSSELNVNALLLGDSALYLCASSLGRQPGAFFGQGTRLTVV.

This chain joins TRBV1 and TRBJ2-7; the D call TRBD2 from the table was never checked on the DNA. TRBV1 is listed as a pseudogene. The CDR3 is 14 amino acids. CDR3 DNA: TGCACCAGCAGCCAAGCCTACCCTACCTACGAGCAGTACTTC. Its protein product is CTSSQAYPTYEQYF.

This clone was detected only once. This chain links TRBV19 with TRBJ1-3, with 10 bases aligning to TRBD1. V shed 4 bases, J shed 0 bases, and the junction held 0 bases outside the gene matches. CDR3 size: 15 residues. CDR1 and CDR2 (germline): LNHDA, SQIVND (reference sequence). The CDR3 sequence is CASSRTGGSGNTIYF. As DNA, the CDR3 is TGTGCCAGTAGTAGGACAGGGGGCTCTGGAAACACCATATATTTT.